These T cell receptor beta chains were read from a single sample in a study of T cell responses to AZD1222 COVID-19 vaccine. Sequencing used immunoSEQ multiplex PCR; TCRdb keeps in-frame clones, though not all of them. In the table there are some 130,000 clones, approximately 80% of which are singletons. The source material was peripheral blood, sampled on day 0 of AZD1222 vaccination. The receptor set was obtained from an adult in good health. Each CDR3 is given with its conserved first and last residue. The order of the fields is clone size, V gene, J gene, CDR3 length, D gene, CDR3 DNA, CDR3 protein. The D gene is left open where the match is weak. Only part of the rows carry a size: once, few, many, or a class if the clone is expanded.

.	TRBV7-9	TRBJ2-5	15	TRBD2	TGTGCCAGCAGCTACGGACTAGCGGGATTAGAGACCCAGTACTTC	CASSYGLAGLETQYF
.	TRBV6-5	TRBJ2-5	16	.	TGTGCCAGCAGTTACAAAGTGAGCCAGCCCCAAGAGACCCAGTACTTC	CASSYKVSQPQETQYF
few	TRBV5-1	TRBJ1-4	13	.	TGCGCCAGCAGCTTGAGGGGGAATGAAAAACTGTTTTTT	CASSLRGNEKLFF
.	TRBV5-1	TRBJ1-1	15	.	TGCGCCAGCAGCTTGGCCCCGGGTATGAACACTGAAGCTTTCTTT	CASSLAPGMNTEAFF
.	TRBV7-9	TRBJ1-2	13	TRBD1	TGTGCCAGCAGTCCTTACAGGGGCCATGGCTACACCTTC	CASSPYRGHGYTF
.	TRBV5-1	TRBJ2-2	15	.	TGCGCCAGCAGCCCCGGGACCCGAGGCACCGGGGAGCTGTTTTTT	CASSPGTRGTGELFF
.	TRBV5-4	TRBJ2-6	16	TRBD1	TGTGCCAGCACCCCCGCAGGGGGCTCTGGGGCCAACGTCCTGACTTTC	CASTPAGGSGANVLTF
.	TRBV12-3/TRBV12-4	TRBJ2-3	13	.	TGTGCCAGCAGTTTTTCACGCACAGATACGCAGTATTTT	CASSFSRTDTQYF
few	TRBV7-2	TRBJ1-2	15	TRBD1	TGTGCCAGCAGCTTAGATACAGGGGGCAGCTATGGCTACACCTTC	CASSLDTGGSYGYTF
.	TRBV2	TRBJ1-3	14	.	TGTGCCAGCAACCTTCAGGGATCTGGAAACACCATATATTTT	CASNLQGSGNTIYF
.	TRBV7-9	TRBJ1-6	17	TRBD1	TGTGCCAGCAGCCTGTTGACAGGGGAAACCTATAATTCACCCCTCCACTTT	CASSLLTGETYNSPLHF
.	TRBV27	TRBJ1-6	15	TRBD1	TGTGCCAGCAGTGTAGGTGGGACAGGGAGGTCACCCCTCCACTTT	CASSVGGTGRSPLHF
.	TRBV6-1	TRBJ1-2	14	.	TGTGCCAGCAGTGAAGATACAGGGCGGTATGGCTACACCTTC	CASSEDTGRYGYTF
.	TRBV6-6	TRBJ1-1	13	.	TGTGCCAGCAGTTACCCTGGGACGGTTGAAGCTTTCTTT	CASSYPGTVEAFF
.	TRBV19	TRBJ1-1	15	.	TGTGCCAGTAGTCCCCCCCCAGGAATGAACACTGAAGCTTTCTTT	CASSPPPGMNTEAFF
.	TRBV6-5	TRBJ1-1	12	.	TGTGCCAGCAGGTCATGGAACACTGAAGCTTTCTTT	CASRSWNTEAFF
.	TRBV5-1	TRBJ1-2	16	TRBD1	TGCGCCAGCAGCTTGGCCACTCGACAGGGGGCGGAGGGCTACACCTTC	CASSLATRQGAEGYTF
.	TRBV19	TRBJ2-7	12	.	TGTGCCAGTAAGGGCAGCACCTACGAGCAGTACTTC	CASKGSTYEQYF
.	TRBV3-1/TRBV3-2	TRBJ2-5	21	TRBD2	TGTGCCAGCAGCCACCCCTCGGGGGGACTAGCGGGGCCCAGTTGGGAAGAGACCCAGTACTTC	CASSHPSGGLAGPSWEETQYF
once	TRBV6-1	TRBJ1-5	14	.	TGTGCCAGCAGTGAAAGGGGGAGCAATCAGCCCCAGCATTTT	CASSERGSNQPQHF
.	TRBV28	TRBJ1-3	13	.	TGTGCCAGCAGTTTGTCGGCTCGAGGCGCATGGTATTTT	CASSLSARGAWYF
.	TRBV10-3	TRBJ2-7	12	.	TGTGCCATCAGTGGTCTGGGGTACGAGCAGTACTTC	CAISGLGYEQYF
.	TRBV19	TRBJ1-1	14	TRBD1	TGTGCCAGTAGGGGACAGGGGGCGAACACTGAAGCTTTCTTT	CASRGQGANTEAFF
.	TRBV24-1	TRBJ1-4	15	.	TGTGCCACCAGTGACCCCGCGGGGGGGGACGAAAAACTGTTTTTT	CATSDPAGGDEKLFF
.	TRBV7-3	TRBJ2-1	17	.	TGTGCCAGCAGCTTAAAGGGGTTACGGGGCCTTAACAATGAGCAGTTCTTC	CASSLKGLRGLNNEQFF
.	TRBV11-2	TRBJ2-1	13	TRBD1	TGTGCCAGCAGCTTGGCAGGGGGCTTGATGCAGTTCTTC	CASSLAGGLMQFF
.	TRBV27	TRBJ2-5	15	.	TGTGCCAGCAGTGCCCGGTGGCAGATGGGAGAGACCCAGTACTTC	CASSARWQMGETQYF
.	TRBV7-8	TRBJ2-7	13	.	TGTGCCAGCAGCCCGACAGTTTCCTACGAGCAGTACTTC	CASSPTVSYEQYF
.	TRBV2	TRBJ1-1	14	TRBD1	TGTGCCAGCAGCCGACAGGGAGGGAACACTGAAGCTTTCTTT	CASSRQGGNTEAFF
.	TRBV7-3	TRBJ2-2	16	TRBD2	TGTGCCAGCAGCCTAACCGGGGGGGTCAACACCGGGGAGCTGTTTTTT	CASSLTGGVNTGELFF
few	TRBV7-2	TRBJ1-5	15	.	TGTGCCAGCAGCTCCTCCGGGCACCGGAATCAGCCCCAGCATTTT	CASSSSGHRNQPQHF
.	TRBV5-5	TRBJ1-2	15	.	TGTGCCAGCAGTCGGGAGGAGGGTCCCCTTTATGGCTACACCTTC	CASSREEGPLYGYTF
.	TRBV7-3	TRBJ2-5	16	TRBD2	TGTGCCAGCAGCTCCGGACTAGCGGGTATACAAGAGACCCAGTACTTC	CASSSGLAGIQETQYF
.	TRBV5-4	TRBJ1-2	12	.	TGTGCCAGCAGCCTCAGGGAGGGGGGCTACACCTTC	CASSLREGGYTF
.	TRBV27	TRBJ1-2	14	.	TGTGCCAGCAGGTATTCGGGCACGATTCAAGGCTACACCTTC	CASRYSGTIQGYTF
.	TRBV3-1/TRBV3-2	TRBJ1-1	13	.	TGTGCCAGCAGCCAAGAGGTGAACACTGAAGCTTTCTTT	CASSQEVNTEAFF
.	TRBV2	TRBJ2-1	15	.	TGTGCCAGCAGTGAAGAAGCGGAATTTTACAATGAGCAGTTCTTC	CASSEEAEFYNEQFF
.	TRBV9	TRBJ1-3	15	.	TGTGCCAGCAGCGTAGGCGAGTTTTCTGGAAACACCATATATTTT	CASSVGEFSGNTIYF
.	TRBV12-3/TRBV12-4	TRBJ1-2	12	.	TGTGCCAGCACCCGGGGGGCCGCTGGCTACACCTTC	CASTRGAAGYTF
.	TRBV27	TRBJ1-5	14	.	TGTGCCAGCAGTCCCCGTAGTCGAGTAGAGCCCCAGCATTTT	CASSPRSRVEPQHF
.	TRBV5-1	TRBJ2-5	13	.	TGCGCCAGCAGCTTGGAGCTCCAAGAGACCCAGTACTTC	CASSLELQETQYF
.	TRBV30	TRBJ2-6	13	.	TGTGCCTGGAGTGTAGGTGGGGCCAACGTCCTGACTTTC	CAWSVGGANVLTF
.	TRBV7-9	TRBJ1-4	16	TRBD1	TGTGCCAGCAGCACATTCAGGGGGCGGGAGGGAGAAAAACTGTTTTTT	CASSTFRGREGEKLFF
.	TRBV5-1	TRBJ2-2	14	TRBD1	TGCGCCAGCAGCACGACAGGGGACACCGGGGAGCTGTTTTTT	CASSTTGDTGELFF
.	TRBV7-9	TRBJ2-3	14	.	TGTGCCAGCAGCCCAACCACAGGCTTAGATACGCAGTATTTT	CASSPTTGLDTQYF
.	TRBV2	TRBJ1-2	14	.	TGTGCCAGCAGTCAATTAGGGTCTAACTATGGCTACACCTTC	CASSQLGSNYGYTF
.	TRBV19	TRBJ2-2	15	.	TGTGCCAGTAGTGTACCAGGGGGGGGCACCGGGGAGCTGTTTTTT	CASSVPGGGTGELFF
.	TRBV6-1	TRBJ1-6	15	.	TGTGCCAGCAGTGACCCGCCAGGGTTAGGTTCACCCCTCCACTTT	CASSDPPGLGSPLHF
.	TRBV30	TRBJ1-6	16	TRBD1	TGTGCCTGGAGTGTACTTGGCAGGGGGCGTAATTCACCCCTCCACTTT	CAWSVLGRGRNSPLHF
.	TRBV7-9	TRBJ1-4	15	.	TGTGCCAGCAGCTCCAACCCGGCTTTCGGTGAAAAACTGTTTTTT	CASSSNPAFGEKLFF
.	TRBV10-3	TRBJ2-7	21	.	TGTGCCATTAGCAGTTCGGCCGGGACCTCCACCACCTTAAGTAGCTCCTACGAGCAGTACTTC	CAISSSAGTSTTLSSSYEQYF
.	TRBV5-1	TRBJ2-2	15	TRBD1	TGCGCCAGCAGTTCGGACAGGGAGTACACCGGGGAGCTGTTTTTT	CASSSDREYTGELFF
.	TRBV2	TRBJ1-1	14	.	TGTGCCAGCAGTTTCGGACAGTGGAACACTGAAGCTTTCTTT	CASSFGQWNTEAFF
.	TRBV29-1	TRBJ1-1	8	.	TGCAGCGTGAATGAAGCTTTCTTT	CSVNEAFF
.	TRBV5-1	TRBJ2-4	16	.	TGCGCCAGCAGCTTGGATGTCCGCATAGCCAAAAACATTCAGTACTTC	CASSLDVRIAKNIQYF
.	TRBV12-3/TRBV12-4	TRBJ1-3	13	.	TGTGCCAGCAGTTTTGGAAGGGGAAACACCATATATTTT	CASSFGRGNTIYF
.	TRBV19	TRBJ2-4	16	.	TGTGCCAGTAGTCTACGGGACACCCTAGCCAAAAACATTCAGTACTTC	CASSLRDTLAKNIQYF
.	TRBV2	TRBJ1-3	13	.	TGTGCCAGCAGTTCGGACTCTGGAAACACCATATATTTT	CASSSDSGNTIYF
.	TRBV30	TRBJ1-2	15	TRBD1	TGTGCCTGGAGGGACAGGGGGCTTATCGACTATGGCTACACCTTC	CAWRDRGLIDYGYTF